This T cell receptor (beta chain) was identified in a study of blood T cell repertoires in COVID-19. On the study more broadly: Italy, Spain and the United States were the sources of the convalescent and acute COVID-19 samples.

Original processing notes: Cell counts per sample came from amplifying reference gene primers. Measured with immunoSEQ multiplex PCR; TCRdb has only the in-frame clones, and not every one. V and J calls and clone size are as listed in that table; D and trimming were resolved from the DNA. The repertoire holds 30,000 to 40,000 clones, with just over 85% as singletons. The CDR3 contains 14 residues. In germline, CDR1 is SGHNT, CDR2 YENEEA. Trimming took off 1 base at V and 3 bases at J, with 8 bases between the two ends. This sequence was found in a human donor in a cohort sampled during active COVID-19. The sample taken for sequencing was peripheral blood. This chain connects TRBV11-3 to TRBJ2-3, with D possibly matching TRBD2 (6 bases). The CDR3: CASSLGRGTDTQYF. CDR3 nucleotide sequence: TGTGCCAGCAGCTTAGGGCGGGGAACAGATACGCAGTATTTT.